The subject of this entry is one TCR beta chain. No cognate antigen has been identified for it. Per-base quality was not reported, and no clone a single base away is much larger than it. The cysteine opens and the phenylalanine closes a CDR3 of 16 amino acids. Kept here is only the CDR3 DNA, which spans 48 bases and is read in frame from base 1. The germline V gene yields SGHRS for CDR1 and YFSETQ for CDR2. From V the trimming removes 5 bases and from J it removes 2 bases, while the gene matches leave 7 bases of the junction unaccounted for. The source of the sample is a study of T-cell reconstitution after alpha-beta-depleted transplantation in children listed by TCRdb under 2016. For the wider study: T-cell immune reconstitution after TCRalphabeta/CD19-depleted allogeneic hematopoietic cell transplantation in children was quantitatively tracked in the study by means of TCR repertoire profiling. Findings and caveats that apply to the study as a whole: The frequencies of hyperexpanded clones fell over the following months, and after one year, T-cell counts and TCRbeta diversity were mostly attributed to newly produced T cells. In some patients, the high TCRbeta diversity seen at day 60 was put down to recipient T cells and intrathymic progenitors that had survived conditioning. Apparently early alphabetaT-cell count recovery about two months after transplant reportedly relied on only several hundred rapidly expanded clones derived from non-depleted graft cells.

Libraries were made using PCR. This sample was sequenced with an Illumina HiSeq 2500. Molecular barcoding was employed in the preparation of TCR libraries, with unique molecular identifiers being used to normalize TCRbeta repertoire quantification. TCRdb handled the public reads itself, with Q25 trimming in fastp and clone calling in MiXCR, and kept productive beta chains. Rows are unified per CDR3 protein, each entry keeping the most common DNA and genes. Counted in this sample were 600,000 or so distinct CDR3 sequences; more than 20% of them appeared once. 14% of the sample goes to the ten largest clones. The treatment or condition label, as the study defines it: allogeneic hematopoietic cell transplantation with graft depleted of TCRalphabeta T cells and CD19 B cells. The children who served as transplant recipients had been given grafts of TCRalphabeta/CD19-depleted allogeneic hematopoietic cells.

The TCR originated in a boy in the first two years of life who had a stem cell transplant for acute myeloid leukemia, so the T cells may come from the graft donor. Sequenced here: PBMCs, mostly from graft donor cells, sampled 360 days after TCRalphabeta/CD19-depleted stem cell transplant. The chain is encoded by TRBV5-1 joined to TRBJ2-1; the central 10 bases match TRBD2. Here the CDR3 is given as CASSSYSGGTYNEQFF. Here is the DNA: TGCGCCAGCAGTTCTTATAGCGGGGGGACCTACAATGAGCAGTTCTTC.